Described below is a single TCR beta chain sequence and its context. No antigen is known for it. The length of the CDR3 is 14 residues. With 0 bases removed from V and 7 bases from J, the gap between germline ends came to 11 bases. Germline loops: CDR1 SGDLS, CDR2 YYNGEE. The data originate from a study of a mutant IDH1 vaccine in newly diagnosed glioma. Study summary: Previous treatment comprised radiotherapy, temozolomide, or both, mostly both. Study-level results: Pseudoprogression apparently tracked independently of changes in top peripheral T cell clonotypes.

Time point indicated: baseline, week 1 (first vaccination visit). This sample's treatment: pre-vaccination baseline after standard-of-care therapy. Sequenced by immunoSEQ multiplex PCR; TCRdb stores in-frame clones only, minus some. The sample has about 25,000 clones, roughly 93% seen once. The chain recombines TRBV9 with TRBJ2-1; D possibly uses TRBD1 or TRBD2 (6 bases each). The material sequenced was PBMCs, taken from a glioma patient treated with radiotherapy, temozolomide or both. The TCR originated in a middle-aged man with glioma. Here the CDR3 reads CASSVEPGANEQFF. The CDR3 DNA reads as TGTGCCAGCAGCGTAGAGCCGGGGGCAAATGAGCAGTTCTTC.